Detailed here is one TCR beta chain. No cognate antigen has been identified for it. Base qualities are not recorded, but no much larger clone differs from it by a single base. The sample's time point label is to be understood as: newly diagnosed GD, antithyroid drugs for less than 3 months. For both TCR sequencing and RNA sequencing, RNA was extracted from PBMCs using TRIzol. Graves' disease was diagnosed according to American Thyroid Association guidelines. The patients came from an endocrinology department in Xi'an, China. Each patient gave approximately 10 milliliters of peripheral blood, collected in an EDTA anticoagulant tube. PBMCs were isolated by Ficoll Paque Plus density gradient separation without further T cell sorting. An Agilent 2100 Bioanalyzer and agarose gel were used to assess RNA quality, and a NanoDrop 2000 was used to measure RNA concentration. Libraries were built with multiplex PCR. Reads for this sample came from an Illumina HiSeq 4000. iRepertoire HTBI primers and Arm-PCR amplification of CDR3 regions were used to construct TCR beta libraries. Before sequencing, the PCR products went through gel purification. Turning to the authors' computational methods: A total of 60 to 80 TRBV and more than twelve TRBJ segments were identified across samples and were used for gene usage analysis of CDR3 amino acid clonotypes. COPE and FqMerger were used to merge filtered high-quality paired reads into contigs. BLAST was used to align contigs to IMGT TRBV, TRBD and TRBJ reference genes, and CDR3 was defined according to IMGT. Highly expanded clones were defined as clonotypes with a frequency above 0.1%. Repertoire diversity was measured by Shannon entropy, and V-J evenness by the Gini coefficient. A clonotype found in more than one individual was treated as public. The public sequencing data were trimmed at Q25 with fastp and processed into clonotypes with MiXCR by TCRdb, which kept only in-frame beta chains. Every CDR3 protein is listed once, alongside the most common genes and DNA of its rows. TCRdb, not the original authors, processed these V and J calls. The sample table records approximately 310,000 distinct CDR3 sequences; about a sixth of these occur just once. The leading ten clones occupy approximately 35% of the sample.

The sample originates from a study of regulatory T cells in long-lasting Graves disease (dated by TCRdb to about 2021). About the investigation overall: In the newly diagnosed Graves' disease group, patients had been taking antithyroid drugs for less than 3 months. Persistent Graves' disease patients were compared with newly diagnosed Graves' disease patients by peripheral blood TCR sequencing and RNA sequencing. The study was registered as a clinical trial and conducted in China. A total of some 33 samples were covered by TCR sequencing, comprising some 13 persistent and approximately 20 newly diagnosed Graves' disease patients.

Overall study results and their limits: The study examined only peripheral blood because the primary lesion, thyroid tissue, could not be accessed. Sequencing and analysis were limited to the TCR beta chain. Compared with newly diagnosed patients, persistent Graves' disease patients had lower TCR Shannon entropy and fewer highly expanded clones, which suggests clonal expansion. The authors noted that the small sample size was a limitation that may lower accuracy. A larger number of public clonotypes was shared among persistent patients (2,741) than among newly diagnosed patients (roughly 1,000).

The TCR comes from a female donor with Graves disease. The source material was peripheral blood mononuclear cells (PBMCs), sampled at new diagnosis, from a patient treated with antithyroid drugs.

The DNA sequence is TGTGCCAGCAGCCCCCTAGCGGGAGTGGAAGAGACCCAGTACTTC. This is translated as CASSPLAGVEETQYF. The chain is encoded by TRBV11-3 joined to TRBJ2-5, with 10 middle bases fitting TRBD2. Trimmed from V: 5 bases; trimmed from J: 3 bases; junction bases lacking a gene match: 6. Including the terminal cysteine and phenylalanine, the CDR3 comprises 15 residues. Of all the DNA, just the CDR3 is kept, 45 bases in frame from base 1. Per the germline V gene, SGHNT is the CDR1 and YENEEA is the CDR2.